Presented here are 12 T cell receptor beta chains from one specimen sequenced in a study of cytomegalovirus exposure and HLA in healthy donors (dated by TCRdb to 2015 to 2018). Receptor libraries were prepared by the immunoSEQ multiplex PCR assay. The multiplex PCR relied on a mix of 60 forward primers for TCR Vbeta segments and 13 reverse primers for TCR Jbeta segments. The table comes from immuneACCESS by way of TCRdb, which keeps in-frame sequences with V and J called. Part of the clones is missing from these tables; in studies checked, under half for an unresolved V gene and the rest for unknown reasons. This sample is represented by 200,000 to 250,000 clones; around 80% of them were singletons. The ten largest account for over 0.55% of the sample. Sequenced: PBMCs. The origin of the receptors is a man between 18 and 35 years old in good health and CMV-seronegative.

This chain uses TRBV7-9 with TRBJ1-3, with D unclear. CDR3 length equals 16 residues. Trimming took off 6 bases at V and 0 bases at J, with 15 bases between the two ends. CDR1 is SEHNR and CDR2 is FQNEAQ in the germline V gene (reference sequence). CDR3 in DNA: TGTGCCAGCAGGAGTACGGACGGGAGCTCTGGAAACACCATATATTTT. Encoded protein: CASRSTDGSSGNTIYF.

The rearrangement uses TRBV28 and TRBJ1-5; the D gene is possibly TRBD1 (6 bases). V gave up 7 bases and J gave up 2 bases, with 6 bases separating them. This CDR3 comprises 12 residues. Germline lookup yields CDR1 MDHEN and CDR2 SYDVKM. CDR3 sequence (DNA): TGTGCCAGCACAGGGGGCAATCAGCCCCAGCATTTT. Translating it yields CASTGGNQPQHF.

V gene TRBV6-5 combines with J gene TRBJ1-5; TRBD1 matches at 7 bases. The germline V gene encodes CDR1 MNHEY and CDR2 SVGAGI. There are 13 residues in the CDR3. Unmatched junction bases numbered 6, after V lost 8 bases and J lost 5 bases. The CDR3 DNA reads TGTGCCAGCCTTCAGGGGGGTGATCAGCCCCAGCATTTT. Protein: CASLQGGDQPQHF.

The chain has TRBV2 and TRBJ1-4; D is perhaps TRBD1 (5 bases). Trimming removed 6 bases at V and 13 bases at J, with 12 bases between. This CDR3 contains 11 residues. In germline, CDR1 is SNHLY, CDR2 FYNNEI. CDR3 sequence reads: CASSPRERLFF. The CDR3 nucleotides are TGTGCCAGCAGCCCCAGGGAACGACTGTTTTTT.

The rearrangement uses TRBV19 and TRBJ2-7; D is uncertain. CDR1 is LNHDA and CDR2 is SQIVND in the germline V gene (reference sequence). Trimming removed 6 bases from V and 2 bases from J, with 11 bases in between. This CDR3 comprises 13 residues. The CDR3 loop is CASSEINAYEQYF. In DNA form, the CDR3 reads TGTGCCAGTAGCGAGATAAACGCCTACGAGCAGTACTTC.

The chain employs TRBV29-1 and TRBJ2-7, with D perhaps matching TRBD2 (5 bases). The CDR3 is 14 residues long. Germline CDR1 SQVTM, CDR2 ANQGSEA. V dropped 2 bases and J dropped 2 bases, with 13 bases sitting between them. The CDR3 DNA follows: TGCAGCGTTGAATTCCCGGGATCAACCTACGAGCAGTACTTC. This codes for CSVEFPGSTYEQYF.

This chain uses TRBV5-8 with TRBJ2-2; 14 bases line up with TRBD2. CDR1 SGHTS and CDR2 YDEGEE come from the germline V gene. V was pared by 4 bases and J by 3 bases, with 2 bases of the junction left unmatched. This CDR3 has 16 residues. The CDR3 region has the DNA TGTGCCAGCAGCCCGGGACTAGCGGGAGACACCGGGGAGCTGTTTTTT. Its protein product is CASSPGLAGDTGELFF.

The CDR3 DNA reads as TGTGCCAGCAGCTTATTCCCTAGCGACAGCTCCTACAATGAGCAGTTCTTC. This sequence encodes CASSLFPSDSSYNEQFF. The rearrangement links TRBV7-6 to TRBJ2-1, with a weak D call TRBD2 (6 bases). The CDR3 length is 17 residues. Germline CDR1 reads SGHVS; CDR2 reads FNYEAQ. V shed 2 bases and J shed 0 bases, with 14 bases lying between them.

This rearrangement joins TRBV10-1 to TRBJ2-5, with a possible D match to TRBD2 (6 bases). Looked up from germline, CDR1 is WNHNN and CDR2 is SYGVQD (reference sequence). Trimming pared 6 bases from V and 5 bases from J, leaving 13 bases between. This CDR3 contains 13 residues. As DNA, the CDR3 is TGCGCCAGCAGCGATGGAGGGCGGGAGACCCAGTACTTC. This translates into CASSDGGRETQYF.

This clone occurred a few times. The V gene is TRBV5-6, the J gene TRBJ2-5; D perhaps matches TRBD1 (5 bases). CDR3 length: 13 residues. CDR1 and CDR2 from the germline V gene are SGHDT and YYEEEE. The ends were cut back, 2 bases at V and 6 bases at J, with 11 bases in the middle. CDR3 coding DNA: TGTGCCAGCAGCTTAAGGGGTTGGAAGACCCAGTACTTC. This translates into CASSLRGWKTQYF.

V is TRBV19 and J is TRBJ2-5; 7 nucleotides match TRBD2. Germline loops: CDR1 LNHDA, CDR2 SQIVND (reference sequence). This CDR3 has 17 residues. After removal of 3 bases from V and 2 bases from J, the junction contained 12 bases not matched to a gene. The DNA of the CDR3 is TGTGCCAGTAGTATCCCTCGGGGAGGGCCAGGGCAAGAGACCCAGTACTTC. This translates into CASSIPRGGPGQETQYF. Complete variable domain (other parts from reference TRBV19 and TRBJ2-5): DGGITQSPKYLFRKEGQNVTLSCEQNLNHDAMYWYRQDPGQGLRLIYYSQIVNDFQKGDIAEGYSVSREKKESFPLTVTSAQKNPTAFYLCASSIPRGGPGQETQYFGPGTRLLVL.

The rearrangement links TRBV4-2 to TRBJ2-7, with a possible D match to TRBD1 (6 bases). The CDR3 length is 14 residues. CDR1 LGHNA and CDR2 YNFKEQ come from the germline V gene. Trimming pared 4 bases from V and 2 bases from J, leaving 12 bases between. Written as DNA, the CDR3 is TGTGCCAGCAGCCGGGACACGGGCCCCTACGAGCAGTACTTC. Amino acids: CASSRDTGPYEQYF.